This T cell receptor (beta chain) was obtained from a study of Ad26.COV2.S vaccination and SARS-CoV-2 variants (dated by TCRdb to the early 2020s). Looking at the study overall: Donors in the vaccine arm were drawn from COV1001, a multicentre, randomized, double-blind, placebo-controlled phase I-IIa trial testing Ad26.COV2.S in healthy adults. TCRbeta repertoire sequencing served as the tool for gauging how specific and how broad the SARS-CoV-2-reactive T cell receptors were following Ad26.COV2.S vaccination. Ad26.COV2.S was given intramuscularly at 5x10^10 or 1x10^11 viral particles, as a single shot or as two shots 56 days apart. Trial participants were randomized into five groups of five, in which low-dose or high-dose Ad26.COV2.S was given once or twice, or placebo was given on both occasions. Throughout the experiments and outcome assessment, investigators stayed blinded to trial group allocation. A total of 32 samples were included in the TCR-sequenced set, comprising roughly 19 Ad26.COV2.S vaccine recipients, 5 placebo recipients and 8 SARS-CoV-2 convalescent individuals. What the work shows at the level of the full study, not this receptor alone: Comparable non-spike TCR breadth was observed between vaccine and placebo recipients, consistent with only spike being contained in the vaccine. The study was not powered for comparison of responses between vaccine doses or regimens. Substantial breadth of spike-specific CD8+ and CD4+ T cell responses was reported after vaccination. The authors noted that total T cell responses may have been underestimated by the TCR breadth and depth analyses. Higher spike-specific TCR breadth was observed in Ad26.COV2.S recipients than in placebo recipients (P = 0.0014).

CDR1 and CDR2 (SGDLS, YYNGEE) derive from the germline V gene. From cysteine to phenylalanine, the CDR3 is 18 amino acids long. CDR3 DNA is the only sequence kept; it has 54 bases, read in frame from the first base. Trimming at the junction amounts to 0 bases on V and 0 bases on J, and the germline ends lie 17 bases apart. In regard to this clone: Its specific antigen is unknown. Per-base qualities were not stored, and no clone one base away is much larger.

TCRbeta CDR3 regions were sequenced with the immunoSEQ Assay. After extraction, genomic DNA underwent amplification by bias-controlled multiplex PCR, followed by high-throughput sequencing. In the original analysis: To quantify the absolute abundance of every unique TCRbeta CDR3 region, sequences were collapsed and filtered. T cell fraction was estimated by normalizing TCRbeta template counts to usable DNA, which was measured by amplifying reference genes present in all nucleated cells. Repertoire TCRs were annotated as SARS-CoV-2-specific by exact matching of V gene, CDR3 amino acid sequence and J gene to a known reactive TCR set. The reference SARS-CoV-2 TCR set was derived from MIRA and filtered for enrichment in COVID-19-positive ImmuneCODE repertoires, a step that removed public or cross-reactive TCRs. Based on the MIRA antigens, annotated TCRs were further analysed at the level of specific ORF or position within ORF. Breadth was defined as annotated unique rearrangements over total unique productive rearrangements; depth was the summed frequency of those rearrangements. Two-sided Wilcoxon rank-sum tests were used to compare TCR breadth between groups. Entries here come from immuneACCESS through TCRdb and include only in-frame sequences with V and J called. Some clones fail to appear in such tables; in the studies checked, an unresolved V gene covers under half of the shortfall, and the cause of the remainder is unknown. The V and J calls and clone size come from that table; D and trimming were worked out from the DNA. Recorded for this sample are fewer than 500,000 clones; 75% to 95% of them occurred a single time. The ten largest clones take up 12% of the sample.

Taken with the paper, the label for treatment or condition translates to: 15 to 20 received Ad26.COV2.S at low or high dose, single or two shots; roughly five received placebo; per-sample allocation not given. Repertoires of vaccine and placebo recipients were sequenced from samples taken on day 63 after the first injection. Between 29 July and 7 August 2020, Cohort 1b enrolled 20 to 30 adults aged 18-55 years at one site in Boston, USA. Ad26.COV2.S was a replication-incompetent adenovirus type 26 vector expressing a prefusion-stabilized SARS-CoV-2 spike protein from the original Wuhan strain. The chain links TRBV9 with TRBJ2-3; possibly the D gene is TRBD2, per 6 matching bases. The source of this sequence is a person between 18 and 65 years old who received the Ad26.COV2.S COVID-19 vaccine or a placebo. Sequencing used peripheral blood, obtained in a trial of Ad26.COV2.S vaccine versus placebo. The DNA reads TGTGCCAGCAGCGTAGGGGTGGGGCGGCTAGCGAGCACAGATACGCAGTATTTT. It translates to CASSVGVGRLASTDTQYF.